This T cell receptor (beta chain) appears in the sequencing data of a study of T-cell reconstitution after alpha-beta-depleted transplantation in children. This clonotype was counted only a few times. Antigen specificity is unknown. Unique molecular identifiers were used in preparing the TCRbeta library. TCRdb redid the calling of the PCR reads with MiXCR, one entry per CDR3 protein. The sample gives approximately 400,000 distinct CDR3 sequences, roughly 16% of which show up once; about 32% is in the top ten. Regarding the study as a whole: Reportedly, roughly two months post-transplant, alpha-beta T cells arose from several hundred expanded graft clones. High day-60 TCRbeta diversity in some patients came from surviving recipient T cells and thymic progenitors.

The CDR3 is 14 residues long. J was trimmed by 4 bases and V by 6 bases; bases with no gene match: 8. The sequencing here drew on PBMCs, mostly from graft donor cells, taken 360 days after TCRalphabeta/CD19-depleted stem cell transplant. The source of this sequence is a boy in the first two years of life who had a stem cell transplant for Wiskott-Aldrich syndrome, so the T cells may come from the graft donor. The chain recombines TRBV12-3 or TRBV12-4 with TRBJ1-1; TRBD1 aligns across 7 bases. In DNA, the CDR3 is TGTGCCAGCAGCTTTCGCACAGGGGTCACTGAAGCTTTCTTT. Its translation is CASSFRTGVTEAFF.